Listed below are T cell receptor beta chains from one sample, sequenced in a study of blood T cells in healthy people across ages. TCRdb analysed the 5' RACE reads with MiXCR anew, one entry per CDR3 protein. The sample records hundreds of thousands of distinct CDR3 sequences, 40% to 50% being singletons. Input material: blood. Receptor source: a man at least 80 years old in good health. CDR3s include the opening cysteine and the closing phenylalanine or tryptophan. The order of the fields is V gene, D gene, clone size, CDR3 length, J gene, CDR3 DNA, CDR3 protein. D genes are given only for firm matches. Where a row states a size, it is once, few, many or the class of an expanded clone; other rows omit it.

TRBV20-1	NA	few	12	TRBJ2-1	TGCAGTGCTCAGAAGCCGGTCGATGAGCAGTTCTTC	CSAQKPVDEQFF
TRBV7-2	NA	few	15	TRBJ1-5	TGTGCCAGCAGCTTCGGGGGTGGAAGCAATCAGCCCCAGCATTTT	CASSFGGGSNQPQHF
TRBV28	TRBD1	once	12	TRBJ2-3	TGTGCCAGCAGACAGGGACAGCAACCTCCGTATTTT	CASRQGQQPPYF
TRBV15	NA	NA	18	TRBJ2-1	TGTGCCACCAGCAGAGTCCTAACCTCTACCCGCTCCTACAATGAGCAGTTCTTC	CATSRVLTSTRSYNEQFF
TRBV30	TRBD1	NA	16	TRBJ1-4	TGTGCCTGGACTCCCGGGACAGGGTCGGGAGCAGGAAAACTGTTTTTT	CAWTPGTGSGAGKLFF
TRBV7-2	TRBD2	many	16	TRBJ2-3	TGTGCCAGCTCACCGCGACTAGCGGGGGGCACAGATACGCAGTATTTT	CASSPRLAGGTDTQYF
TRBV7-9	NA	few	15	TRBJ2-3	TGTGCCAGCAGTTCCCCGGAACTAGCCCAAGATACGCAGTATTTT	CASSSPELAQDTQYF
TRBV4-2	TRBD2	NA	18	TRBJ2-3	TGTGCCAGCAGCCAAGATGGTCTAGCGGGGGTCGAGACAGATACGCAGTATTTT	CASSQDGLAGVETDTQYF
TRBV7-3	NA	NA	14	TRBJ2-1	TGTGCCAGCAGCTTCGGGGGTAGTAGGAATGAGCAGTTCTTC	CASSFGGSRNEQFF
TRBV7-2	TRBD2	few	15	TRBJ2-3	TGTGCCAGCAGTCACGGGACTAGGCCTACAGATACGCAGTATTTT	CASSHGTRPTDTQYF
TRBV20-1	NA	once	14	TRBJ1-1	TGCAGTGCCCGTACTCGTGCGTTGAACACTGAAGCTTTCTTT	CSARTRALNTEAFF
TRBV25-1	NA	once	13	TRBJ1-6	TGTGCCAGCCGAGGACAGAATAGTTCACCCCTCCACTTT	CASRGQNSSPLHF
TRBV2	NA	NA	13	TRBJ2-7	TGTGCCAGCAGTGATAATCGGTTCGACGAGCAGTACTTC	CASSDNRFDEQYF
TRBV3-1	NA	NA	15	TRBJ1-2	TGTGCCAGCAGCCAATCGACCTCAAAAGTGGGCGGCTACACCTTC	CASSQSTSKVGGYTF
TRBV2	NA	NA	13	TRBJ1-2	TGTGCCAGCAGTGAAGACAGCTTCTATGGCTACACCTTC	CASSEDSFYGYTF
TRBV10-3	NA	few	14	TRBJ2-7	TGTGCCATCACCGAGGGGCTAGCAGGATACGAGCAGTACTTC	CAITEGLAGYEQYF
TRBV18	TRBD1	NA	16	TRBJ2-7	TGTGCCAGCTCAACCGAACAGACAGGGATCACCGACGAGCAGTACTTC	CASSTEQTGITDEQYF
TRBV15	TRBD2	NA	16	TRBJ2-3	TGTGCCACCAGCAGAGAGTTAGCGGGAGCGGTAGATACGCAGTATTTT	CATSRELAGAVDTQYF
TRBV7-8	NA	NA	12	TRBJ1-1	TGTGCCAGCAGCCAAACCTATACTGAAGCTTTCTTT	CASSQTYTEAFF
TRBV6-5	TRBD2	many	15	TRBJ2-1	TGTGCCAGCAGTTACTCGGGGACTAGGGACAATGAGCAGTTCTTC	CASSYSGTRDNEQFF